These 28 T cell receptor beta chains were all obtained from the same sample, sequenced in a study of blood T cell repertoires in COVID-19. TCRdb's table, derived via immunoSEQ multiplex PCR, lists solely in-frame clones and lacks some. Here the sample spans more than 100,000 clones, 87% being singletons. The sequenced sample consisted of peripheral blood. The receptor source for this set is a man aged 50-60 years in a cohort sampled during active COVID-19.

V usage is TRBV2 and J usage is TRBJ2-7; 9 bases are a match to TRBD1. Germline V lookup: CDR1 SNHLY, CDR2 FYNNEI. V shed 5 bases, J shed 1 base, and the junction held 3 bases outside the gene matches. The CDR3 is 14 amino acids. CDR3 DNA: TGTGCCAGCAGTATCGGACAGGGGTCCTACGAGCAGTACTTC. Translation gives CASSIGQGSYEQYF.

The chain carries TRBV11-1 and TRBJ2-1; no reliable D call. CDR1 SGHAT and CDR2 FQDESV come from the germline V gene (reference sequence). This CDR3 is 16 amino acids long. V was trimmed by 7 bases and J by 9 bases, leaving 25 bases between them. The CDR3 DNA is TGTGCCAGCACCCGAAACCCGCAAGCATCGATTCCTGAGCAGTTCTTC. Its protein is CASTRNPQASIPEQFF.

The chain has TRBV9 and TRBJ2-3; 9 nucleotides agree with TRBD2. This CDR3 region has 16 residues. Germline loops: CDR1 SGDLS, CDR2 YYNGEE. Losses at the gene ends were 0 bases for V and 7 bases for J; bases not matched to a gene: 9. The CDR3 sequence is CASSVAWRGGSNTQYF. The CDR3, as DNA: TGTGCCAGCAGCGTAGCCTGGCGGGGGGGCTCGAATACGCAGTATTTT.

The V call is TRBV4-3, the J call TRBJ2-1; D gene uncertain. Germline CDR1 reads LGHNA; CDR2 reads YSLEER. This CDR3 has 16 residues. Between the trimmed V and J ends, which lost 2 bases and 4 bases, there was a span of 15 bases. CDR3 nucleotide sequence: TGCGCCAGCAGCCAAACTCATCGGGTCGGGTACAATGAGCAGTTCTTC. Encoded protein: CASSQTHRVGYNEQFF.

This clone has only one observation. Other DNA sequences in the same sample also yield this CDR3. The chain is built from TRBV27 and TRBJ1-5, with D hard to call. CDR1 is MNHEY and CDR2 is SMNVEV in the germline V gene (reference sequence). The V end lost 3 bases, the J end lost 4 bases, and 10 bases lay between the germline ends. The CDR3 runs to 14 residues. This CDR3 reads CASSFRDSNQPQHF. CDR3 nucleotides: TGTGCCAGCAGTTTTCGCGATAGTAATCAGCCCCAGCATTTT.

This chain links TRBV24-1 with TRBJ1-2; 7 bases are shared with TRBD1. Germline CDR1 and CDR2: KGHDR and SFDVKD. This CDR3 region has 13 residues. J lost 6 bases, V lost 6 bases, and 6 bases had no gene match. Here the CDR3 DNA reads TGTGCCACCAGTAAACAGGGGTTGAATGGCTACACCTTC. It is translated as CATSKQGLNGYTF.

By proportion, this clone is medium-sized (0.01 to 0.1%). The rearrangement joins TRBV5-1 to TRBJ1-5; a weak D match, TRBD1 (5 bases). V gave up 3 bases and J gave up 5 bases, with 9 bases separating them. The CDR3 runs to 13 residues. The germline V gene has CDR1 SGHRS and CDR2 YFSETQ. The CDR3 DNA is TGCGCCAGCAGCTACGAAGGGGATCAGCCCCAGCATTTT. The encoded protein is CASSYEGDQPQHF.

The V and J genes are TRBV6-6 and TRBJ2-2; D is unresolved. The CDR3 sequence is 15 residues long. Trimming shortened V by 0 bases and J by 4 bases, and 9 bases separated the two germline ends. The germline V gene has CDR1 MNHNY and CDR2 SVGAGI (reference sequence). The CDR3 reads CASSYSPDITGELFF. The DNA for the CDR3 is TGTGCCAGCAGTTACTCCCCAGACATCACCGGGGAGCTGTTTTTT.

CDR3 residues: CASSLRVWEDEKLFF. The CDR3 DNA is TGTGCCAGCAGCTTAAGAGTTTGGGAGGATGAAAAACTGTTTTTT. The chain recombines TRBV7-8 with TRBJ1-4; D is uncertain. This CDR3 is built from 15 residues. CDR1 and CDR2 (germline): SGHVS, FQNEAQ. V dropped 2 bases and J dropped 6 bases, with 13 bases sitting between them.

The V gene is TRBV7-2, the J gene TRBJ2-7; TRBD1 aligns across 7 bases. Germline V CDR1 and CDR2: SGHTA, FQGNSA. This CDR3 is built from 15 residues. V was clipped by 5 bases and J by 0 bases; unmatched bases: 7. The CDR3 nucleotides read TGTGCCAGCAGCGCTAGGGACAGAACCTCCTACGAGCAGTACTTC. Residues: CASSARDRTSYEQYF.

This CDR3 is CASSLGGPYEQYV. In DNA form, the CDR3 reads TGTGCCAGCAGCTTGGGTGGGCCCTACGAGCAGTACGTC. The chain links TRBV11-2 to TRBJ2-7; D is unclear. Deletions cut 3 bases from V and 2 bases from J, with 8 bases between. Germline CDR1 reads SGHAT; CDR2 reads FQNNGV. The CDR3 spans 13 residues.

The chain carries TRBV7-9 and TRBJ2-4; 7 nucleotides align to TRBD2. V lost 1 base, J lost 0 bases, and 6 bases stayed unmatched. Germline CDR1 is SEHNR and CDR2 is FQNEAQ (reference sequence). The CDR3 totals 17 residues. The CDR3 bases are TGTGCCAGCAGCTTAGTCGCGGGGGATCTAGCCAAAAACATTCAGTACTTC. It translates to CASSLVAGDLAKNIQYF.

The V gene is TRBV9, the J gene TRBJ2-1; 7 nucleotides agree with TRBD2. The CDR3 has 16 amino acids. Germline trimming cut 3 bases from V and 8 bases from J; bases unmatched to any gene: 14. Germline CDR1 SGDLS, CDR2 YYNGEE. CDR3 sequence reads: CASSALSRGVGDEQFF. The CDR3 bases are TGTGCCAGCAGCGCCCTCTCCCGGGGGGTCGGGGATGAGCAGTTCTTC.

V gene TRBV5-4 combines with J gene TRBJ2-5; 10 positions match TRBD2. J gave up 7 bases and V 4 bases, and 10 bases lay outside the gene matches. The CDR3 is 15 amino acids. The germline gives CDR1 SGHNT, CDR2 YYREEE (reference sequence). In nucleotides, the CDR3 is TGTGCCAGCAGCACCAGGACTAGCGGTGGAGGGACCCAGTACTTC. Amino acid sequence: CASSTRTSGGGTQYF.

The V call is TRBV5-8, the J call TRBJ1-1; perhaps TRBD1 as D (6 bases). Germline V gene data show CDR1 as SGHTS and CDR2 as YDEGEE. The CDR3 sequence is 15 residues long. The V end was cut by 4 bases, the J end by 1 base, with 14 bases between. CDR3 residues: CASSLGGTQNTEAFF. In DNA form, the CDR3 reads TGTGCCAGCAGCCTGGGGGGCACACAGAACACTGAAGCTTTCTTT.

On this clone: The same CDR3 also results from other DNA sequences found in this sample. The V gene is TRBV5-1, the J gene TRBJ1-5; possible D gene TRBD1, 6 bases. The CDR3 extends over 15 amino acids. The germline CDR1 and CDR2 sequences are SGHRS and YFSETQ. Trimming pared 0 bases from V and 1 base from J, leaving 8 bases between. CDR3 amino acids: CASSLGGGSNQPQHF. CDR3 DNA sequence: TGCGCCAGCAGCTTGGGAGGGGGAAGCAATCAGCCCCAGCATTTT.

The CDR3 loop reads CASSFETGQGETQYF. CDR3 in DNA: TGTGCCAGCAGCTTCGAGACGGGACAGGGTGAGACCCAGTACTTC. This sequence joins TRBV5-6 and TRBJ2-5; 9 nucleotides agree with TRBD1. The CDR3 totals 15 residues. Germline loops: CDR1 SGHDT, CDR2 YYEEEE. V lost 2 bases to trimming and J lost 5 bases; unmatched junction nucleotides: 7.

The chain combines TRBV7-2 with TRBJ2-3, with D tentatively TRBD1 (6 bases). This CDR3 spans 14 amino acids. The V end was cut by 2 bases, the J end by 3 bases, with 9 bases between. Germline lookup yields CDR1 SGHTA and CDR2 FQGNSA. The CDR3 bases are TGTGCCAGCAGCTTAACGACAGGAACAGATACGCAGTATTTT. Protein product: CASSLTTGTDTQYF.

This sequence joins TRBV5-1 and TRBJ2-3; D is possibly TRBD1 (5 bases). The germline CDR1 and CDR2 sequences are SGHRS and YFSETQ. The CDR3 consists of 14 residues. Trimming left V 0 bases short and J 2 bases short, with 7 bases between. CDR3 residues: CASSLDRPTDTQYF. CDR3 in DNA: TGCGCCAGCAGCTTGGACAGGCCCACAGATACGCAGTATTTT.

The V and J genes are TRBV5-1 and TRBJ2-1; 13 positions agree with TRBD2. V shed 4 bases and J 9 bases; nucleotides not matched to a gene: 7. Germline values: CDR1 SGHRS, CDR2 YFSETQ. CDR3 length: 15 amino acids. CDR3: CASSLTSGGSVEQFF. CDR3 nucleotide sequence: TGCGCCAGCAGCCTGACTAGCGGGGGGAGTGTTGAGCAGTTCTTC.

On this clone: The same CDR3 arises from other DNA sequences in this sample as well. CDR3 sequence reads: CASSQGQGTEAFF. DNA of the CDR3: TGTGCCAGCAGCCAGGGGCAGGGCACTGAAGCTTTCTTT. The chain links TRBV3-1 (or the pseudogene TRBV3-2) to TRBJ1-1; a possible D gene is TRBD1 (5 bases). Trimming left V 3 bases short and J 4 bases short, with 9 bases between. Germline V lookup: CDR1 LGHDT, CDR2 YNNKEL (reference sequence). The CDR3 is 13 residues long.

The chain couples TRBV3-1 (or the pseudogene TRBV3-2) to TRBJ1-2, with 7 bases lining up with TRBD1. The V gene end was trimmed by 0 bases and the J gene end by 8 bases; junction bases not matched to a gene: 12. Germline V gene sequence: CDR1 LGHDT, CDR2 YNNKEL (reference sequence). This CDR3 spans 16 amino acids. CDR3 nucleotides: TGTGCCAGCAGCCAAGACTGGAAGGGGCAGGGGGACGGCTACACCTTC. Amino acids: CASSQDWKGQGDGYTF.

The rearrangement joins TRBV5-6 to TRBJ2-1; D ambiguous. Trimming took off 1 base at V and 0 bases at J, with 8 bases between the two ends. This CDR3 contains 15 residues. CDR1 SGHDT and CDR2 YYEEEE come from the germline V gene. Here the CDR3 reads CASSLYLNSYNEQFF. In nucleotides, the CDR3 is TGTGCCAGCAGCTTGTATCTAAACTCCTACAATGAGCAGTTCTTC.

The chain is built from TRBV7-9 and TRBJ2-5; tentatively, D is TRBD2 (6 bases). The CDR3 runs 17 residues. CDR1 and CDR2 from the germline V gene are SEHNR and FQNEAQ (reference sequence). V was cut by 5 bases and J by 5 bases, with 24 bases left in between. In DNA, the CDR3 is TGTGCCAGCAGCCAACCCCCCGGGCTAGCGATGCGGGAGACCCAGTACTTC. It translates to CASSQPPGLAMRETQYF.

This clone was counted only a few times. CDR3 nucleotides: TGTGCCAGCAGTTACCCGACTGCCTACGAGCAGTACTTC. Translated: CASSYPTAYEQYF. The chain uses TRBV6-5 and TRBJ2-7; D gene unclear. Germline CDR1 MNHEY, CDR2 SVGAGI. This CDR3 contains 13 residues. V was pared by 2 bases and J by 2 bases, with 7 bases between.

The chain recombines TRBV11-2 with TRBJ2-3, with TRBD1 matching over 7 bases. The CDR3 loop spans 15 amino acids. The germline gives CDR1 SGHAT, CDR2 FQNNGV. V shed 5 bases, J shed 4 bases, and the junction held 9 bases outside the gene matches. CDR3 amino acids: CASSPWTGPADTQYF. DNA of the CDR3: TGTGCCAGCAGCCCCTGGACAGGTCCCGCAGATACGCAGTATTTT.

The rearrangement uses TRBV7-8 and TRBJ1-6, with 8 bases that match TRBD1. Losses at the gene ends were 4 bases for V and 8 bases for J; bases not matched to a gene: 7. Germline loops: CDR1 SGHVS, CDR2 FQNEAQ. There are 15 residues in the CDR3. Here the CDR3 reads CASSSGQGSDSPLHF. CDR3 nucleotides: TGTGCCAGCAGCTCAGGACAGGGATCGGATTCACCCCTCCACTTT.

The rearrangement links TRBV18 to TRBJ2-3, with a possible D match to TRBD2 (7 bases). The CDR3 is 16 amino acids. The V end was cut by 0 bases, the J end by 2 bases, with 12 bases between. CDR1 and CDR2 from the germline V gene are KGHSH and LQKENI. CDR3 region: CASSPPRGGHTDTQYF. CDR3 sequence (DNA): TGTGCCAGCTCACCACCGAGGGGGGGGCACACAGATACGCAGTATTTT.